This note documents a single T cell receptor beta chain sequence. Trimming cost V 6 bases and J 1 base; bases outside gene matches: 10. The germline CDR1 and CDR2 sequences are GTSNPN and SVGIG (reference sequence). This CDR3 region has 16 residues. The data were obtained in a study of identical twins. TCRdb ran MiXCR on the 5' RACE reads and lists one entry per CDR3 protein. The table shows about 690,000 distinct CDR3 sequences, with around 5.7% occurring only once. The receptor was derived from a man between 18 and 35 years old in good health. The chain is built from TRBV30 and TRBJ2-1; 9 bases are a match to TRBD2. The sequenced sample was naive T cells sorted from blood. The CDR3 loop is CACLKLAGVSYNEQFF. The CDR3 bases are TGTGCCTGTCTCAAATTAGCGGGAGTATCCTACAATGAGCAGTTCTTC.